This T cell receptor beta chain was observed in a study of glioma-infiltrating T cells after dendritic cell vaccination. The table came from immunoSEQ multiplex PCR; TCRdb's copy has only in-frame clones and leaves some out. This sample has fewer than 85,000 clones, with around 81% found just once. Fresh-frozen tumor tissue and more than two years of survival data were available for all. The V gene's germline CDR1 is SGHTA and CDR2 FQGNSA. The CDR3 runs 14 residues. V shed 1 base and J 5 bases; nucleotides not matched to a gene: 1. This chain uses TRBV7-2 with TRBJ1-2, with 10 bases matching TRBD1. The sequence was collected from a human donor with glioblastoma. The material was blood, obtained before dendritic cell vaccination. CDR3 protein: CASSLGTGGYGYTF. CDR3 nucleotide sequence: TGTGCCAGCAGCTTAGGGACAGGGGGGTATGGCTACACCTTC.